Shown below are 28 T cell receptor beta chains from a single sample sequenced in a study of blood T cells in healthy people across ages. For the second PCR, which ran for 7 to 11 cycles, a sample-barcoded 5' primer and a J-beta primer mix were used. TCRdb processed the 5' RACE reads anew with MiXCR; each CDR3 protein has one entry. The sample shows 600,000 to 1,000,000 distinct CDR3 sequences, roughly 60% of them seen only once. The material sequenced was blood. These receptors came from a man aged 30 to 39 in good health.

CDR3 residues: CASSFAGGANTEAFF. For the CDR3, the DNA is TGTGCCAGCAGTTTCGCCGGAGGGGCGAACACTGAAGCTTTCTTT. The V call is TRBV27, the J call TRBJ1-1, with D possibly being TRBD1 (5 bases). The V gene's germline CDR1 is MNHEY and CDR2 SMNVEV (reference sequence). The CDR3 contains 15 residues. V was trimmed by 3 bases and J by 1 base, leaving 12 bases between them.

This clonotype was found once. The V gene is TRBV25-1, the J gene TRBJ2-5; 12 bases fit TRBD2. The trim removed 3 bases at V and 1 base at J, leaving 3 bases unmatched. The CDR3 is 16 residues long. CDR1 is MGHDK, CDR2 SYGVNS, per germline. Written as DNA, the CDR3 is TGTGCCAGCAGTGACGGACTAGCGGGATTCCAAGAGACCCAGTACTTC. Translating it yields CASSDGLAGFQETQYF.

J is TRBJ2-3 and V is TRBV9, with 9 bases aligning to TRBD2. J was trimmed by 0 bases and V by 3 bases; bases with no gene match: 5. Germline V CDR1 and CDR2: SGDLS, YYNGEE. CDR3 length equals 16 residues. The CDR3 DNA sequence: TGTGCCAGCAGCGAAAGACTAGCGGCTAGCACAGATACGCAGTATTTT. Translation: CASSERLAASTDTQYF.

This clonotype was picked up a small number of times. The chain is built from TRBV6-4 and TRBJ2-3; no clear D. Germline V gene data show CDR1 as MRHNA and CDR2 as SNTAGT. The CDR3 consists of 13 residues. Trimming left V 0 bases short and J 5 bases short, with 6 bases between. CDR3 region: CASSDSNLDTQYF. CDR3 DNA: TGTGCCAGCAGTGACTCGAACTTAGATACGCAGTATTTT.

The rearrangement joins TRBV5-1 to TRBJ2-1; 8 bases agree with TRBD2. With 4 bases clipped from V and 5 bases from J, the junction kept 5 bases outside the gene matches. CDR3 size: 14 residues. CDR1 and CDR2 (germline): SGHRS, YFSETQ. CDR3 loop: CASSIGGENNEQFF. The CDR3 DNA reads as TGCGCCAGCAGCATCGGGGGGGAAAACAATGAGCAGTTCTTC.

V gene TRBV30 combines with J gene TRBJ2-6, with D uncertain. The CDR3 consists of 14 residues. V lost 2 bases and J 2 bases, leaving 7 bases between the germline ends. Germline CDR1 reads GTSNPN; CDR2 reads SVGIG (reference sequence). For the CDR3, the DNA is TGTGCCTGGAGTATCTCGGCTGGGGCCAACGTCCTGACTTTC. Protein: CAWSISAGANVLTF.

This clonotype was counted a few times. CDR3 sequence: CSVEDAGAGYEQYF. The CDR3 bases are TGCAGCGTTGAAGATGCTGGGGCGGGTTACGAGCAGTACTTC. The chain joins TRBV29-1 to TRBJ2-7; either TRBD1 or TRBD2 may supply D (5 bases each). The germline V and J ends were trimmed by 0 bases and 4 bases, with 13 bases remaining between them. The length of the CDR3 is 14 residues. The germline V gene has CDR1 SQVTM and CDR2 ANQGSEA.

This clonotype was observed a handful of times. The CDR3 loop is CASSQGRAPNQPQHF. CDR3 nucleotide sequence: TGTGCCAGCAGCCAAGGCCGGGCGCCTAATCAGCCCCAGCATTTT. The rearrangement joins TRBV3-1 to TRBJ1-5; D remains ambiguous. The CDR3 sequence is 15 residues long. Trimming pared 1 base from V and 4 bases from J, leaving 11 bases between. The germline gives CDR1 LGHDT, CDR2 YNNKEL (reference sequence).

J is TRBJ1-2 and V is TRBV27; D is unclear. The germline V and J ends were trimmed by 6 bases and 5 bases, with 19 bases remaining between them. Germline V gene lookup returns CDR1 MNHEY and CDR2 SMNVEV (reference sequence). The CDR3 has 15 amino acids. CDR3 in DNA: TGTGCCAGCAGACTGAAGCCCAGTCCGCTTTATGGCTACACCTTC. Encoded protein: CASRLKPSPLYGYTF.

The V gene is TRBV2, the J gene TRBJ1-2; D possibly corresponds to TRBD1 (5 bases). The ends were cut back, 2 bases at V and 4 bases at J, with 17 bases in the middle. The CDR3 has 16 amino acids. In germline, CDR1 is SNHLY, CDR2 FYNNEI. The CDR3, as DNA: TGTGCCAGCAGTGAAACGGGACTCCCTAGGAGCTATGGCTACACCTTC. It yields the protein CASSETGLPRSYGYTF.

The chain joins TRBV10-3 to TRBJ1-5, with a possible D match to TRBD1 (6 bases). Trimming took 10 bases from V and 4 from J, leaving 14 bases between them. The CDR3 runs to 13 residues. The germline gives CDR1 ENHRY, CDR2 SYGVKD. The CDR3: CASTRQENQPQHF. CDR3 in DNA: TGTGCCAGCACCCGACAGGAAAATCAGCCCCAGCATTTT.

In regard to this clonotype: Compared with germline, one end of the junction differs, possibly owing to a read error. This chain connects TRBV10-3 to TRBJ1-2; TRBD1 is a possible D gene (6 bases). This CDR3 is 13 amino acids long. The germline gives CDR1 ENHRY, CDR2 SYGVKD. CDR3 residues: CASSGQTNYGYTF. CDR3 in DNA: TGTGCCAGCAGTGGACAGACGAACTATGGCTACACCTTC.

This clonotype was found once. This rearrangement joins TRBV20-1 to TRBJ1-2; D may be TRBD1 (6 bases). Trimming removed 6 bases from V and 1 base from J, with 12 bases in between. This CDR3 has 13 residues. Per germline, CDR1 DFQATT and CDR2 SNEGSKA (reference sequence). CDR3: CSAPDSINYGYTF. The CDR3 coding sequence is TGCAGTGCCCCGGACAGTATTAACTATGGCTACACCTTC.

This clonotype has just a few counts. Here the CDR3 DNA reads TGCAGTGCTAGAGATTTACCGGGCGGGAGCCGAAGCTCCTACAATGAGCAGTTCTTC. Its protein product is CSARDLPGGSRSSYNEQFF. The V gene is TRBV20-1, the J gene TRBJ2-1; 7 positions agree with TRBD2. Germline V gives CDR1 DFQATT, CDR2 SNEGSKA (reference sequence). The CDR3 covers 19 residues. The J segment lost 0 bases and the V segment lost 0 bases, leaving 14 bases of the junction unmatched.

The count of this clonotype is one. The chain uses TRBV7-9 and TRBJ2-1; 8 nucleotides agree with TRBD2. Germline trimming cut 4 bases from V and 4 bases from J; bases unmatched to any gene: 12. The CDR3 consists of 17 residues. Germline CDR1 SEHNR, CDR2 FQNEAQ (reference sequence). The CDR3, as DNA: TGTGCCAGCAGCTCAGCACGCCCGGGACTAGGGTACAATGAGCAGTTCTTC. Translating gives CASSSARPGLGYNEQFF.

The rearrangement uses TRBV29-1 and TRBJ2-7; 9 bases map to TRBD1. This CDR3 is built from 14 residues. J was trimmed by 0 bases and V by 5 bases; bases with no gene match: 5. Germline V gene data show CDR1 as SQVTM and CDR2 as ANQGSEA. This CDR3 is CSVWTGAYSYEQYF. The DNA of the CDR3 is TGCAGCGTTTGGACAGGGGCGTACTCCTACGAGCAGTACTTC.

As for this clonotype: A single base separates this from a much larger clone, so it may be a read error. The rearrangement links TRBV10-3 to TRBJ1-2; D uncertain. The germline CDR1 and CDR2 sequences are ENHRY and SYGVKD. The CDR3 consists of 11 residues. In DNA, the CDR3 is TGTGCCACCCGGACTAACCATGGCTACACCTTC. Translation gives CATRTNHGYTF.

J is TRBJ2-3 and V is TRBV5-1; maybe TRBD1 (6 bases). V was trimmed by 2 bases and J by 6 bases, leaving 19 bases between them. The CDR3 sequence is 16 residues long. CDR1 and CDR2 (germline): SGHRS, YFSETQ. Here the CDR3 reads CASSFFGQTQLDTQYF. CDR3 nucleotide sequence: TGCGCCAGCAGCTTTTTCGGACAGACACAGCTGGATACGCAGTATTTT.

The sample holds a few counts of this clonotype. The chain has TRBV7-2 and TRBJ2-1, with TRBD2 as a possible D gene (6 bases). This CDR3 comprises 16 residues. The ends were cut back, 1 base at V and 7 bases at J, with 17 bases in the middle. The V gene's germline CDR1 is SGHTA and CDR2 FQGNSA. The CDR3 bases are TGTGCCAGCAGCTTAGTTCCGGGAGCTGGGGGGAATGAGCAGTTCTTC. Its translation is CASSLVPGAGGNEQFF.

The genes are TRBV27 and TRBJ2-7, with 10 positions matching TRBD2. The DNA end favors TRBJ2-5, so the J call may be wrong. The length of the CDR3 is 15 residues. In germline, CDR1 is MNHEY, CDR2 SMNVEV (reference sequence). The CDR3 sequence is CASSSLLAGLETQYF. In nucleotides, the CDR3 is TGTGCCAGCAGTTCCCTACTAGCGGGATTGGAGACCCAGTACTTC.

The DNA for the CDR3 is TGTGCCACCAGTGACTCGGGACAGGGGGGCGATGAGCAGTTCTTC. The encoded protein is CATSDSGQGGDEQFF. This rearrangement joins TRBV24-1 to TRBJ2-1; TRBD1 matches 11 bases. The J segment lost 8 bases and the V segment lost 4 bases, leaving 6 bases of the junction unmatched. Germline values: CDR1 KGHDR, CDR2 SFDVKD. The CDR3 runs 15 residues.

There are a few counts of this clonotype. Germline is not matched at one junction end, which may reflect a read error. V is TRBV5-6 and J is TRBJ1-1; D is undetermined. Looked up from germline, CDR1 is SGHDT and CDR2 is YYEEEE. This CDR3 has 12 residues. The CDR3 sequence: CASSLGSQEDFF. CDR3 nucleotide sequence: TGTGCCAGTAGCTTGGGTTCGCAGGAGGATTTCTTT.

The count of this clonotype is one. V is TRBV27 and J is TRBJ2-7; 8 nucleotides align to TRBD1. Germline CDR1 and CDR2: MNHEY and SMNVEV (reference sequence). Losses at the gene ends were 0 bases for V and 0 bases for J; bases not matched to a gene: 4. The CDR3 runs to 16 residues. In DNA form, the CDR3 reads TGTGCCAGCAGTTTATCGTCCGGACAGGGCTCCTACGAGCAGTACTTC. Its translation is CASSLSSGQGSYEQYF.

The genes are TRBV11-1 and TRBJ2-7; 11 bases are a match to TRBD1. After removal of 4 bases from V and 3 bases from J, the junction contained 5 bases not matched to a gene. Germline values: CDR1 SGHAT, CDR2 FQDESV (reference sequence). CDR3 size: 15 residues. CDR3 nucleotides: TGTGCCAGCAGCTCTGGGACAGGGGGTTTCTACGAGCAGTACTTC. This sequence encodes CASSSGTGGFYEQYF. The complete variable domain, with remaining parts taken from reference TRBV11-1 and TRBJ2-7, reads EAEVAQSPRYKITEKSQAVAFWCDPISGHATLYWYRQILGQGPELLVQFQDESVVDDSQLPKDRFSAERLKGVDSTLKIQPAELGDSAMYLCASSSGTGGFYEQYFGPGTRLTVT.

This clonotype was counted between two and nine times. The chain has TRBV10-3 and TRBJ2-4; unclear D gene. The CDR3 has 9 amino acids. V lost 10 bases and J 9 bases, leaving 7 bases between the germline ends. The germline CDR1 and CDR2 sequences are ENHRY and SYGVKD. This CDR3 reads CATNCIQYF. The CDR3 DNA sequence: TGTGCCACGAATTGCATTCAGTACTTC.

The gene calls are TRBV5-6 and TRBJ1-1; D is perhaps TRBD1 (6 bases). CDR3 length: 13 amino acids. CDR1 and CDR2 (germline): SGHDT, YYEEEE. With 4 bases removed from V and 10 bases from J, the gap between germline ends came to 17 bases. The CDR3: CASSTQRKGGAFF. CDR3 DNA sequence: TGTGCCAGCAGCACACAGAGAAAGGGGGGAGCTTTCTTT.

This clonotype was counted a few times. The CDR3 DNA reads as TGTGCCAGCAGTGAATTTACGTTCTTC. It is translated as CASSEFTFF. This chain connects TRBV25-1 to TRBJ2-1, with D uncertain. CDR3 size: 9 residues. The ends were cut back, 1 base at V and 15 bases at J, with 4 bases in the middle. Germline CDR1 is MGHDK and CDR2 is SYGVNS. Combining the CDR3 with reference TRBV25-1 and TRBJ2-1 gives the whole variable domain EADIYQTPRYLVIGTGKKITLECSQTMGHDKMYWYQQDPGMELHLIHYSYGVNSTEKGDLSSESTVSRIRTEHFPLTLESARPSHTSQYLCASSEFTFFGPGTRLTVL.

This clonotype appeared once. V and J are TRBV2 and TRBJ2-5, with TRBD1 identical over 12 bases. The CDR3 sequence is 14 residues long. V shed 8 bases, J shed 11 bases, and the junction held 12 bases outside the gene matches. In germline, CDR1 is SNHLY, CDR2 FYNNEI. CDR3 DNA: TGTGCCAGCGGCCCCTACCGGGACAGGGGGCATCAGTACTTC. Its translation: CASGPYRDRGHQYF.